Each of the 20 T cell receptor beta chains below was sequenced from the same sample in a study of blood T cell repertoires in COVID-19. Clones were read by immunoSEQ multiplex PCR, and TCRdb kept only the in-frame ones, dropping some. This sample has hundreds of thousands of clones, with 85% found just once. The sequenced sample consisted of peripheral blood. The receptors come from a man aged 35 to 55 with acute or convalescent COVID-19.

This rearrangement joins TRBV5-6 to TRBJ1-5; TRBD1 matches at 7 bases. V trimming: 2 bases; J trimming: 7 bases; junction bases outside the gene matches: 3. This CDR3 contains 13 residues. The germline CDR1 and CDR2 sequences are SGHDT and YYEEEE. The CDR3 reads CASSLTGAQPQHF. The CDR3 DNA follows: TGTGCCAGCAGCTTAACAGGGGCACAGCCCCAGCATTTT. Supplemented by reference TRBV5-6 and TRBJ1-5, the full variable domain reads DAGVTQSPTHLIKTRGQQVTLRCSPKSGHDTVSWYQQALGQGPQFIFQYYEEEERQRGNFPDRFSGHQFPNYSSELNVNALLLGDSALYLCASSLTGAQPQHFGDGTRLSIL.

The chain has TRBV18 and TRBJ1-2, with 9 bases aligning to TRBD1. The CDR3 has 15 residues. V trimming: 8 bases; J trimming: 5 bases; junction bases outside the gene matches: 12. The germline V gene encodes CDR1 KGHSH and CDR2 LQKENI. CDR3 sequence reads: CASLDRDRVGYGYTF. In DNA, the CDR3 is TGTGCCAGCCTCGACCGGGACAGGGTCGGGTATGGCTACACCTTC. The full variable domain, rest sourced from reference TRBV18 and TRBJ1-2, is NAGVMQNPRHLVRRRGQEARLRCSPMKGHSHVYWYRQLPEEGLKFMVYLQKENIIDESGMPKERFSAEFPKEGPSILRIQQVVRGDSAAYFCASLDRDRVGYGYTFGSGTRLTVV.

About this clone: Other DNA sequences in this specimen translate into the identical CDR3. The chain is built from TRBV5-1 and TRBJ1-4; possible D gene TRBD1, 5 bases. V lost 0 bases to trimming and J lost 8 bases, with 14 bases between them. CDR1 is SGHRS, CDR2 YFSETQ, per germline. This CDR3 contains 15 residues. The DNA of the CDR3 is TGCGCCAGCAGCTTGGCGGGGGGTTCCGGAGAAAAACTGTTTTTT. Protein sequence: CASSLAGGSGEKLFF.

The gene calls are TRBV9 and TRBJ1-5, with TRBD1 as a possible D gene (6 bases). Germline CDR1 and CDR2: SGDLS and YYNGEE. V was shortened by 5 bases and J by 3 bases, with 15 bases between the two germline ends. The CDR3 spans 15 residues. Written as DNA, the CDR3 is TGTGCCAGCAGTGTCGGACAGAGCCCCAATCAGCCCCAGCATTTT. The encoded protein is CASSVGQSPNQPQHF.

The chain recombines TRBV5-1 with TRBJ2-7, with TRBD1 identical over 7 bases. The ends lost 5 bases at V and 7 bases at J; junction bases unmatched: 12. Per germline, CDR1 SGHRS and CDR2 YFSETQ. This CDR3 spans 14 amino acids. CDR3 DNA: TGCGCCAGCAGGCTAGACAGGGTCCGAGGTGAGCAGTACTTC. Translated, it gives CASRLDRVRGEQYF. Combining the CDR3 with reference TRBV5-1 and TRBJ2-7 gives the whole variable domain KAGVTQTPRYLIKTRGQQVTLSCSPISGHRSVSWYQQTPGQGLQFLFEYFSETQRNKGNFPGRFSGRQFSNSRSEMNVSTLELGDSALYLCASRLDRVRGEQYFGPGTRLTVT.

V is TRBV6-5 and J is TRBJ2-1; D uncertain. Germline-derived CDR1 and CDR2 are MNHEY and SVGAGI. The CDR3 covers 15 residues. V lost 3 bases and J 0 bases, leaving 9 bases between the germline ends. CDR3: CASSYSRSSYNEQFF. DNA of the CDR3: TGTGCCAGCAGTTATAGTAGGAGCTCCTACAATGAGCAGTTCTTC.

The V and J genes are TRBV2 and TRBJ2-7; D call uncertain. Between the trimmed V and J ends, which lost 6 bases and 3 bases, there was a span of 3 bases. There are 10 residues in the CDR3. Germline V gives CDR1 SNHLY, CDR2 FYNNEI. CDR3 region: CASSGYEQYF. DNA for the CDR3: TGTGCCAGCAGCGGCTACGAGCAGTACTTC.

This clone was observed a handful of times. CDR3 nucleotides: TGTGCCAGCAGTTTATCCTTGACAGGGGGTAATTCACCCCTCCACTTT. It codes for CASSLSLTGGNSPLHF. The chain combines TRBV27 with TRBJ1-6; 9 bases align to TRBD1. Looked up from germline, CDR1 is MNHEY and CDR2 is SMNVEV (reference sequence). This CDR3 is built from 16 residues. J gave up 6 bases and V 0 bases, and 3 bases lay outside the gene matches.

V usage is TRBV27 and J usage is TRBJ1-5; 10 positions match TRBD1. This CDR3 comprises 15 residues. Germline V CDR1 and CDR2: MNHEY, SMNVEV (reference sequence). V trimming: 6 bases; J trimming: 4 bases; junction bases outside the gene matches: 6. CDR3 DNA: TGTGCCAGCAGACCCGGGACAGGGGCTAATCAGCCCCAGCATTTT. Translation gives CASRPGTGANQPQHF.

The V gene is TRBV5-4, the J gene TRBJ1-1; 8 bases line up with TRBD1. Germline values: CDR1 SGHNT, CDR2 YYREEE (reference sequence). This CDR3 comprises 15 residues. V lost 0 bases to trimming and J lost 1 base; unmatched junction nucleotides: 2. CDR3 amino acids: CASSLAGTGNTEAFF. The CDR3 region has the DNA TGTGCCAGCAGCTTGGCCGGGACAGGGAACACTGAAGCTTTCTTT.

The chain carries TRBV29-1 and TRBJ2-3; D is undetermined. CDR3 length equals 11 residues. Germline V gene lookup returns CDR1 SQVTM and CDR2 ANQGSEA. Trimming stripped 4 bases from V and 1 base from J, with 3 bases between. The CDR3 reads CSVGGTDTQYF. The CDR3 DNA is TGCAGCGTTGGAGGCACAGATACGCAGTATTTT.

The chain couples TRBV28 to TRBJ1-1; D uncertain. The CDR3 spans 13 residues. CDR1 is MDHEN and CDR2 is SYDVKM in the germline V gene. Trimming cost V 5 bases and J 4 bases, with 11 bases left between them. In DNA, the CDR3 is TGTGCCAGCAGTCGCTTTTTCGGCACTGAAGCTTTCTTT. It specifies CASSRFFGTEAFF.

The V gene is TRBV19, the J gene TRBJ2-7, with D perhaps matching TRBD1 (6 bases). CDR1 and CDR2 from the germline V gene are LNHDA and SQIVND (reference sequence). The CDR3 runs 15 residues. V lost 4 bases and J 4 bases, leaving 17 bases between the germline ends. The CDR3 reads CASSTSTGIGYEQYF. Here the CDR3 DNA reads TGTGCCAGTAGTACCTCGACAGGAATAGGGTACGAGCAGTACTTC. Using reference TRBV19 and TRBJ2-7 for the parts outside the CDR3, the full variable domain is DGGITQSPKYLFRKEGQNVTLSCEQNLNHDAMYWYRQDPGQGLRLIYYSQIVNDFQKGDIAEGYSVSREKKESFPLTVTSAQKNPTAFYLCASSTSTGIGYEQYFGPGTRLTVT.

As DNA, the CDR3 is TGCACCAGCAGCCAAGATGGGACTAGCTTCTGTGAGCAGTTCTTC. Translated, it gives CTSSQDGTSFCEQFF. The chain employs TRBV1 and TRBJ2-1; TRBD2 was called by the table and not checked on the DNA. TRBV1 is tagged as a pseudogene. The CDR3 runs 15 residues.

The V call is TRBV27, the J call TRBJ1-4; D remains unclear. From germline, CDR1 is MNHEY and CDR2 SMNVEV (reference sequence). Trimming shortened V by 6 bases and J by 1 base, and 6 bases separated the two germline ends. There are 13 residues in the CDR3. The CDR3 sequence is CASRAGTNEKLFF. The DNA for the CDR3 is TGTGCCAGCAGGGCGGGAACTAATGAAAAACTGTTTTTT.

This sequence joins TRBV5-8 and TRBJ2-5, with D possibly being TRBD2 (6 bases). Trimming cost V 0 bases and J 5 bases, with 14 bases left between them. Germline CDR1 SGHTS, CDR2 YDEGEE. The CDR3 runs 15 residues. CDR3 sequence reads: CASSLGARGMETQYF. In DNA, the CDR3 is TGTGCCAGCAGCTTGGGGGCGCGGGGAATGGAGACCCAGTACTTC. Together with reference TRBV5-8 and TRBJ2-5, the CDR3 gives the full variable domain: EAGVTQSPTHLIKTRGQQATLRCSPISGHTSVYWYQQALGLGLQFLLWYDEGEERNRGNFPPRFSGRQFPNYSSELNVNALELEDSALYLCASSLGARGMETQYFGPGTRLLVL.

V gene TRBV19 combines with J gene TRBJ1-1; D not certain. Germline CDR1 is LNHDA and CDR2 is SQIVND (reference sequence). The V end lost 1 base, the J end lost 1 base, and 4 bases lay between the germline ends. The CDR3 is 13 residues long. The CDR3 is CASSIVENTEAFF. DNA for the CDR3: TGTGCCAGTAGTATAGTAGAGAACACTGAAGCTTTCTTT.

A single count supports this clone. The V and J genes are TRBV6-1 and TRBJ1-3; D unresolved. The germline gives CDR1 MNHNS, CDR2 SASEGT. This CDR3 region has 16 residues. Trimming cost V 1 base and J 2 bases, with 12 bases left between them. CDR3 bases: TGTGCCAGCAGTGAAGGGACTCACTCTGCTGGAAACACCATATATTTT. This translates into CASSEGTHSAGNTIYF.

This sequence joins TRBV5-6 and TRBJ2-1; TRBD2 aligns across 8 bases. With 3 bases clipped from V and 6 bases from J, the junction kept 17 bases outside the gene matches. This CDR3 has 18 amino acids. Per germline, CDR1 SGHDT and CDR2 YYEEEE. CDR3 in amino acids: CASSWRPLGLGFLNEQFF. The DNA for the CDR3 is TGTGCCAGCAGCTGGCGTCCCCTGGGACTAGGCTTCCTCAATGAGCAGTTCTTC.

The chain recombines TRBV5-1 with TRBJ1-6; maybe TRBD1 (5 bases). CDR3 length: 14 amino acids. V lost 4 bases and J 7 bases, leaving 12 bases between the germline ends. The germline V gene has CDR1 SGHRS and CDR2 YFSETQ. CDR3 amino acids: CASSRDLENSPLHF. The DNA for the CDR3 is TGCGCCAGCAGCCGGGACTTAGAGAATTCACCCCTCCACTTT.